This TCR beta chain came from a study of T cells in Graves' hyperthyroidism and ophthalmopathy. Each ophthalmopathy patient scored at least 3 on the Clinical Activity Score and at least 4 on NOSPECS grade, with duration under 3 months. Patients were excluded because of uncontrolled infection, other autoimmune disease, pregnancy or lactation. TCR beta CDR3 sequences were amplified from RNA transcripts. HTBI primers were employed in a first-round RT-PCR of the TCR CDR3. In TCRdb, the multiplex PCR reads were re-called with MiXCR into one record per CDR3 protein. The data hold around 620,000 distinct CDR3 sequences, with about 14% observed a single time. The CDR3 sequence is 17 residues long.

The TCR originated in a woman under 30 with Graves' ophthalmopathy. The sequenced sample was blood. The chain links TRBV3-2 to TRBJ2-2. TRBV3-2 is described as a pseudogene. CDR3 amino acids: CASNPMNSRPYTGELFF. CDR3 bases: TGTGCCAGCAACCCTATGAATTCACGACCATACACCGGGGAGCTGTTTTTT.